What follows are 17 T cell receptor beta chains derived from one specimen sequenced in a study of PD-1 blockade in classical Hodgkin lymphoma. The protocol was immunoSEQ multiplex PCR, while the TCRdb copy is restricted to in-frame clones and leaves out a portion. Among tens of thousands of clones listed, 80% to 90% were seen once. Exposure to brentuximab vedotin varied, and each patient had relapsed following autologous stem cell transplantation. The source was peripheral blood mononuclear cells (PBMCs), collected at baseline. These receptors were taken from a human donor with classical Hodgkin lymphoma.

The chain has TRBV5-1 and TRBJ2-1, with no clear D. Between the trimmed V and J ends, which lost 0 bases and 4 bases, there was a span of 8 bases. This CDR3 is 14 amino acids long. Germline loops: CDR1 SGHRS, CDR2 YFSETQ. Written as DNA, the CDR3 is TGCGCCAGCAGCTTGGAAGCACATTACAATGAGCAGTTCTTC. This translates into CASSLEAHYNEQFF.

In its sample, this clone was seen once. This rearrangement joins TRBV7-9 to TRBJ2-3; no firm D call. CDR3 length equals 12 residues. Germline V lookup: CDR1 SEHNR, CDR2 FQNEAQ (reference sequence). V was trimmed by 4 bases and J by 4 bases, leaving 6 bases between them. In DNA, the CDR3 is TGTGCCAGCAGCTACAAAGCAGATACGCAGTATTTT. Amino acids: CASSYKADTQYF.

The rearrangement links TRBV6-5 to TRBJ1-2; the D is unclear. Trimming left V 2 bases short and J 1 base short, with 8 bases between. The germline gives CDR1 MNHEY, CDR2 SVGAGI. The CDR3 sequence is 14 residues long. CDR3 nucleotide sequence: TGTGCCAGCAGTTACGGCGGCGGTAACTATGGCTACACCTTC. As protein: CASSYGGGNYGYTF.

The chain has TRBV7-2 and TRBJ1-1; no clear D gene. Deletions cut 7 bases from V and 7 bases from J, with 16 bases between. CDR1 SGHTA and CDR2 FQGNSA come from the germline V gene. CDR3 length equals 13 residues. DNA for the CDR3: TGTGCCAGCATCGGACCCTGGCGGGTTGAAGCTTTCTTT. Its translation: CASIGPWRVEAFF.

A note on this clone: The junction departs from germline at one end; a sequencing error may be responsible. V gene TRBV6-1 combines with J gene TRBJ1-4; a possible D gene is TRBD1 (6 bases). The CDR3 spans 13 residues. Germline loops: CDR1 MNHNS, CDR2 SASEGT. The CDR3 loop is CASSDSLRGITYF. CDR3 bases: TGTGCCAGCAGTGATTCCTTGAGGGGGATAACCTATTTT.

The genes are TRBV30 and TRBJ2-7; D unclear. The V and J ends lost 3 bases and 4 bases respectively, with 7 bases between them. The germline gives CDR1 GTSNPN, CDR2 SVGIG (reference sequence). The CDR3 runs 11 residues. The CDR3 nucleotides are TGTGCCTGGAGCGAGAATTACGAGCAGTACTTC. It translates to CAWSENYEQYF.

The chain joins TRBV2 to TRBJ2-5, with 9 positions matching TRBD2. The CDR3 is 13 amino acids. In germline, CDR1 is SNHLY, CDR2 FYNNEI. V gave up 10 bases and J gave up 4 bases; unmatched junction bases: 7. CDR3 nucleotide sequence: TGTGCCACCCAAGGACTAGCGAGAGAGACCCAGTACTTC. Translating it yields CATQGLARETQYF. The full variable domain, with the rest looked up from reference TRBV2 and TRBJ2-5, is EPEVTQTPSHQVTQMGQEVILRCVPISNHLYFYWYRQILGQKVEFLVSFYNNEISEKSEIFDDQFSVERPDGSNFTLKIRSTKLEDSAMYFCATQGLARETQYFGPGTRLLVL.

V usage is TRBV28 and J usage is TRBJ1-2, with a weak D call TRBD1 (6 bases). V lost 5 bases and J 0 bases, leaving 10 bases between the germline ends. The germline V gene has CDR1 MDHEN and CDR2 SYDVKM. The CDR3 is made up of 14 amino acids. CDR3 nucleotides: TGTGCCAGCAGTGTCGACAGGCCTAACTATGGCTACACCTTC. It translates to CASSVDRPNYGYTF.

This clone showed up just a few times. This chain joins TRBV7-4 and TRBJ1-5; D unresolved. Germline V CDR1 and CDR2: SGHVT, SQSDAQ. V was shortened by 4 bases and J by 5 bases, with 6 bases between the two germline ends. The CDR3 is 12 residues long. CDR3 in amino acids: CASSSSDQPQHF. In DNA, the CDR3 is TGTGCCAGCAGCTCGAGCGATCAGCCCCAGCATTTT.

This sequence joins TRBV6-1 and TRBJ1-2; 10 positions match TRBD1. V was pared by 7 bases and J by 5 bases, with 7 bases of the junction left unmatched. This CDR3 has 14 residues. Germline CDR1 reads MNHNS; CDR2 reads SASEGT. The CDR3 DNA follows: TGTGCCAGCAACCCATCGGGACAGGGGTATGGCTACACCTTC. Protein sequence: CASNPSGQGYGYTF.

The chain carries TRBV4-2 and TRBJ2-7; TRBD1 agrees at 10 bases. CDR3 size: 15 residues. V lost 4 bases, J lost 4 bases, and 7 bases stayed unmatched. Germline V gives CDR1 LGHNA, CDR2 YNFKEQ. This CDR3 is CASSPSGTGVYEQYF. The DNA for the CDR3 is TGTGCCAGCAGCCCTTCCGGGACAGGGGTGTACGAGCAGTACTTC.

V and J are TRBV5-6 and TRBJ1-6, with a possible D match to TRBD1 (6 bases). The CDR3 has 14 residues. Germline V gives CDR1 SGHDT, CDR2 YYEEEE. The germline V and J ends were trimmed by 4 bases and 8 bases, with 13 bases remaining between them. In DNA form, the CDR3 reads TGTGCCAGCAGCCCTGGGGGGCCAGATTCACCCCTCCACTTT. Its protein product is CASSPGGPDSPLHF.

This clone was counted between two and nine times. V is TRBV30 and J is TRBJ1-2; D is uncertain. V lost 4 bases and J lost 4, with 10 bases in between. CDR1 is GTSNPN and CDR2 is SVGIG in the germline V gene (reference sequence). The CDR3 spans 12 residues. CDR3 residues: CAWTPGGYGYTF. For the CDR3, the DNA is TGTGCCTGGACGCCAGGTGGCTATGGCTACACCTTC.

Here the CDR3 DNA reads TGTGCCAGCAGTCCCCACTACGAGCAGTACTTC. As protein: CASSPHYEQYF. The gene calls are TRBV28 and TRBJ2-7; no definite D call. In germline, CDR1 is MDHEN, CDR2 SYDVKM. V lost 5 bases and J 3 bases, leaving 5 bases between the germline ends. The CDR3 totals 11 residues. Combining the CDR3 with reference TRBV28 and TRBJ2-7 gives the whole variable domain DVKVTQSSRYLVKRTGEKVFLECVQDMDHENMFWYRQDPGLGLRLIYFSYDVKMKEKGDIPEGYSVSREKKERFSLILESASTNQTSMYLCASSPHYEQYFGPGTRLTVT.

The genes are TRBV5-1 and TRBJ1-6; D gene unclear. Germline values: CDR1 SGHRS, CDR2 YFSETQ. V was pared by 1 base and J by 8 bases, with 10 bases between. This CDR3 is built from 14 residues. The CDR3 sequence: CASSLSQDYSPLHF. The DNA of the CDR3 is TGCGCCAGCAGCTTGAGCCAGGATTATTCACCCCTCCACTTT.

The V and J genes are TRBV7-9 and TRBJ2-7; D unresolved. The CDR3 length is 12 residues. V was clipped by 9 bases and J by 5 bases, with 14 bases between them. Germline V gives CDR1 SEHNR, CDR2 FQNEAQ (reference sequence). CDR3 nucleotides: TGTGCCAGTGGGGATCGTGACAACGAGCAGTACTTC. Its translation is CASGDRDNEQYF.

V usage is TRBV7-9 and J usage is TRBJ1-4; D call uncertain. Germline loops: CDR1 SEHNR, CDR2 FQNEAQ (reference sequence). Trimming pared 2 bases from V and 8 bases from J, leaving 15 bases between. CDR3 length equals 15 residues. As DNA, the CDR3 is TGTGCCAGCAGCTTATTTACGAGTGGAGGAGAAAAACTGTTTTTT. Translated, it gives CASSLFTSGGEKLFF. The entire variable domain, with the rest obtained from reference TRBV7-9 and TRBJ1-4, is as follows: DTGVSQNPRHKITKRGQNVTFRCDPISEHNRLYWYRQTLGQGPEFLTYFQNEAQLEKSRLLSDRFSAERPKGSFSTLEIQRTEQGDSAMYLCASSLFTSGGEKLFFGSGTQLSVL.